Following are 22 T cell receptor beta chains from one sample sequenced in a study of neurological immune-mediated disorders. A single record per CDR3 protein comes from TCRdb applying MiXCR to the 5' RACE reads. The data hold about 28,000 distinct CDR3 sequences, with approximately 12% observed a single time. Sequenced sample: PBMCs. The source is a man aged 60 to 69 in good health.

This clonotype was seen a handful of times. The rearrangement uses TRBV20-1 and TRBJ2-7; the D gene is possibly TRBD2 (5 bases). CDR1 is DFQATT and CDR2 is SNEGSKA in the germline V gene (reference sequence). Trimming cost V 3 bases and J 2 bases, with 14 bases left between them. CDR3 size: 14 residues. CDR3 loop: CSASGRPSPYEQYF. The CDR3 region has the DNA TGCAGTGCTAGTGGGAGACCGTCTCCCTACGAGCAGTACTTC.

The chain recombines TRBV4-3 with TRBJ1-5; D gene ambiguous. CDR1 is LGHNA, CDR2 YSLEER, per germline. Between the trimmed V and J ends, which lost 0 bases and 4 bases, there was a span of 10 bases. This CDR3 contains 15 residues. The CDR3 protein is CASSQEFPENQPQHF. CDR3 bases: TGCGCCAGCAGCCAAGAGTTCCCTGAGAATCAGCCCCAGCATTTT.

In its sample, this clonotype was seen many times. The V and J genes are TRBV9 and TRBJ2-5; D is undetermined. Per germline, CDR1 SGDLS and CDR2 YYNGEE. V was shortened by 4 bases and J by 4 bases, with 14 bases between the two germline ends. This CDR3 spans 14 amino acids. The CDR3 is CASSPQRLGETQYF. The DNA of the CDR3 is TGTGCCAGCAGCCCCCAGAGGTTGGGAGAGACCCAGTACTTC.

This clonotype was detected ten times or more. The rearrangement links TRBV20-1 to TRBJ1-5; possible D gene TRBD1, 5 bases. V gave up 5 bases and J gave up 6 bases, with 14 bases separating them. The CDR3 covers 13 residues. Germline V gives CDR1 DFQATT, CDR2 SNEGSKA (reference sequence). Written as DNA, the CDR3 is TGCAGTGCTGTTTGGGGAGGGGTTCAGCCCCAGCATTTT. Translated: CSAVWGGVQPQHF.

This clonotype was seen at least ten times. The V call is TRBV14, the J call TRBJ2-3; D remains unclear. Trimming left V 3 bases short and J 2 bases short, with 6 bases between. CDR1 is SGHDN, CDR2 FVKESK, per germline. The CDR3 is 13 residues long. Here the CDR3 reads CASSHGYTDTQYF. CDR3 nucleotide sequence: TGTGCCAGCAGCCATGGATACACAGATACGCAGTATTTT.

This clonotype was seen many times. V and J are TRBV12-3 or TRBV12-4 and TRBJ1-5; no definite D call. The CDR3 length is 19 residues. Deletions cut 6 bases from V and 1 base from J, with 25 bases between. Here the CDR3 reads CASRRGAAPLGTSNQPQHF. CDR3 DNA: TGTGCCAGCAGGCGAGGTGCGGCACCACTTGGTACCAGCAATCAGCCCCAGCATTTT.

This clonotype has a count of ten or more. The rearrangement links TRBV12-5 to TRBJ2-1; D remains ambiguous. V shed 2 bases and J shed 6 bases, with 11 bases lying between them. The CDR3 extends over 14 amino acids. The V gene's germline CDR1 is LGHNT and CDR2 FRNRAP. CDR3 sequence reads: CASGLSGGFNEQFF. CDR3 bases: TGTGCTAGTGGTTTGTCGGGTGGGTTCAATGAGCAGTTCTTC.

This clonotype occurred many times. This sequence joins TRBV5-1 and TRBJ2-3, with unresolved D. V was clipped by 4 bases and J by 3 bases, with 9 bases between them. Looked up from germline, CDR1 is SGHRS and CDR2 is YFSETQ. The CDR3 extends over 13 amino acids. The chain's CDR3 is CASSPPATDTQYF. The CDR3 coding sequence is TGCGCCAGCAGCCCCCCGGCTACAGATACGCAGTATTTT.

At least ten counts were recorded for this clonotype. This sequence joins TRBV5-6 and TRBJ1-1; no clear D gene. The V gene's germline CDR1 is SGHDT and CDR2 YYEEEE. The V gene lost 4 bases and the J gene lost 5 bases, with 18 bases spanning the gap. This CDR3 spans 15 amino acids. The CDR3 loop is CASSPTPTTDTEAFF. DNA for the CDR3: TGTGCCAGCAGCCCGACACCCACTACAGATACTGAAGCTTTCTTT.

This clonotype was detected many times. CDR3 bases: TGTGCCAGCAGCGACAGGACAGGGGGCGACGAGCAGTACTTC. It codes for CASSDRTGGDEQYF. This chain uses TRBV7-6 with TRBJ2-7, with 11 bases aligning to TRBD1. The V gene's germline CDR1 is SGHVS and CDR2 FNYEAQ. V lost 5 bases, J lost 5 bases, and 5 bases stayed unmatched. The CDR3 extends over 14 amino acids.

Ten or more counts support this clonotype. The CDR3 protein is CASLRGPSYEQYF. As DNA, the CDR3 is TGCGCCAGCTTAAGGGGGCCTTCCTACGAGCAGTACTTC. The chain joins TRBV10-2 to TRBJ2-7; 7 bases agree with TRBD1. The J segment lost 1 base and the V segment lost 8 bases, leaving 5 bases of the junction unmatched. Germline assignment: CDR1 WSHSY and CDR2 SAAADI. CDR3 length: 13 residues.

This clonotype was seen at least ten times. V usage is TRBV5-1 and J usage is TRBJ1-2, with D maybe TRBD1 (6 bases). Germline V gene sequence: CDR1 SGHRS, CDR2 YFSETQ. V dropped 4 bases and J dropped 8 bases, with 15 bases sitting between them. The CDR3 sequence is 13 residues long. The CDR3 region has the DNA TGCGCCAGCAGCCCTTCAGACAGGTCCGGCTACACCTTC. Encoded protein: CASSPSDRSGYTF.

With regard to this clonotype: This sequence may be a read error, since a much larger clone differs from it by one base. The CDR3 DNA is TGCAGTACTACAGCCTCTAGCGGCGGCGCAGATACGCAGTATTTT. Encoded protein: CSTTASSGGADTQYF. The chain joins TRBV20-1 to TRBJ2-3; 7 nucleotides align to TRBD2. The CDR3 has 15 amino acids. V gave up 8 bases and J gave up 4 bases; unmatched junction bases: 15. Germline CDR1 and CDR2: DFQATT and SNEGSKA (reference sequence).

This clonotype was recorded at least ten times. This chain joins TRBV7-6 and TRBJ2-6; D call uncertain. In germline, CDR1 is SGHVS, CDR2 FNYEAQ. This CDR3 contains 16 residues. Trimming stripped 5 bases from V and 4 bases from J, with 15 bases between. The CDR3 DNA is TGTGCCAGCAGCCCACCGAAGGCCCCCGGGGCCAACGTCCTGACTTTC. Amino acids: CASSPPKAPGANVLTF.

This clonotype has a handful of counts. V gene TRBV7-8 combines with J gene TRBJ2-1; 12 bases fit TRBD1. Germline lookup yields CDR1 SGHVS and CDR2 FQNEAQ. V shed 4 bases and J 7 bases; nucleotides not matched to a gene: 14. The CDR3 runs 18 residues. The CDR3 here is CASSWNSAGTGGKNEQFF. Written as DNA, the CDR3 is TGTGCCAGCAGCTGGAACTCCGCCGGGACAGGGGGCAAGAATGAGCAGTTCTTC.

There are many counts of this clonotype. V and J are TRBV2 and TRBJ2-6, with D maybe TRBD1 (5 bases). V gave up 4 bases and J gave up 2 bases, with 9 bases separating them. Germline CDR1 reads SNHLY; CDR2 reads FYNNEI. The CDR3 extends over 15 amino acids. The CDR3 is CASSAQVPGANVLTF. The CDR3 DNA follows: TGTGCCAGCAGTGCACAGGTACCTGGGGCCAACGTCCTGACTTTC.

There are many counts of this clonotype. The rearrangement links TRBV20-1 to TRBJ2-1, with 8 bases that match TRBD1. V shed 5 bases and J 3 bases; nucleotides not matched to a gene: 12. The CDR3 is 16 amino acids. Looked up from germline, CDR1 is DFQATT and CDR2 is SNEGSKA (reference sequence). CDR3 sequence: CSADRGVSTIYNEQFF. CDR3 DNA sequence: TGCAGTGCTGACAGGGGTGTCTCCACGATCTACAATGAGCAGTTCTTC.

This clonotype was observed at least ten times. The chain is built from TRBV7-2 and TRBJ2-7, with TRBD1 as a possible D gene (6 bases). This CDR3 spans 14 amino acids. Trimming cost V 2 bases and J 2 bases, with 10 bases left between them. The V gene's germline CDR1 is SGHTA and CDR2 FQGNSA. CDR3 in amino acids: CASSLLGDTYEQYF. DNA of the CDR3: TGTGCCAGCAGCTTACTGGGGGACACCTACGAGCAGTACTTC.

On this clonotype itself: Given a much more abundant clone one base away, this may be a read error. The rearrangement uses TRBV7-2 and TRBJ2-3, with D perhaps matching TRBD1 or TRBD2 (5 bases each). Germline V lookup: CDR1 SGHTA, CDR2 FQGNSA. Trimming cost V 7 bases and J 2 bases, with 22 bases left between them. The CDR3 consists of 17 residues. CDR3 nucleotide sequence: TGTGCCAGCACTGACGGGACCTCGACCCTTTCCACAGATACGCAGTATTTT. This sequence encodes CASTDGTSTLSTDTQYF.

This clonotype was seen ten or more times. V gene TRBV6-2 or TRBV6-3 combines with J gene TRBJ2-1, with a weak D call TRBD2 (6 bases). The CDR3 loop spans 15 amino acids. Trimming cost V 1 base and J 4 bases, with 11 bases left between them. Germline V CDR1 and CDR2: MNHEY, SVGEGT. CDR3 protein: CASSYFAGFYNEQFF. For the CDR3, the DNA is TGTGCCAGCAGTTACTTTGCGGGGTTTTACAATGAGCAGTTCTTC.

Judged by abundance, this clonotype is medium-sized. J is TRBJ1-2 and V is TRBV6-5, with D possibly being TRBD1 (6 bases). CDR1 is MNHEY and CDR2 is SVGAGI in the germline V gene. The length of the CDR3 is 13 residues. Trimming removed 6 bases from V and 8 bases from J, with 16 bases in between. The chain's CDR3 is CASSSDRIGGYTF. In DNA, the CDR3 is TGTGCCAGCAGCTCCGACAGGATTGGGGGCTACACCTTC.

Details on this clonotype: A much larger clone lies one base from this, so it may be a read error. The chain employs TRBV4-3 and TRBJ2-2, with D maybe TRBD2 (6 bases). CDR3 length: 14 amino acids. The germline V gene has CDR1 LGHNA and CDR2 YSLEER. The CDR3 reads CACSRTSGVGELFF. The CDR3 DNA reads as TGCGCCTGCAGCCGAACGTCGGGGGTCGGGGAGCTGTTTTTT.